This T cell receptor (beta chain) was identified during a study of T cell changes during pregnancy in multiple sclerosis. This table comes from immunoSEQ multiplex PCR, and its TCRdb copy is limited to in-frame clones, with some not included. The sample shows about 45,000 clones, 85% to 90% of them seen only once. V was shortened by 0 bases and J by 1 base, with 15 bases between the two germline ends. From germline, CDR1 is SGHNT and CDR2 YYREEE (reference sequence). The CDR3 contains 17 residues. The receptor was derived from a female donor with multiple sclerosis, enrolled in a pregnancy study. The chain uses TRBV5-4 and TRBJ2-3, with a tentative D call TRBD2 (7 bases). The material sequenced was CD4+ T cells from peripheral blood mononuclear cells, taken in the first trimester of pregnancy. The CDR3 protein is CASSLGEGGWGTDTQYF. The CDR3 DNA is TGTGCCAGCAGCTTGGGAGAGGGGGGGTGGGGCACAGATACGCAGTATTTT.